These 17 T cell receptor beta chains came from one sample sequenced in a study of shared clonotypes between healthy human individuals. Sequencing used immunoSEQ multiplex PCR; TCRdb keeps in-frame clones, though not all of them. The sample lists roughly 680,000 clones, 72% occurring once. The specimen was memory CD4+ T cells sorted from blood. Described subset: CD45RA-negative fraction. All receptors derive from a woman in her 30s in good health.

This sequence joins TRBV18 and TRBJ1-1; no clear D gene. Trimming left V 2 bases short and J 3 bases short, with 13 bases between. This CDR3 region has 15 residues. In germline, CDR1 is KGHSH, CDR2 LQKENI. The CDR3 DNA sequence: TGTGCCAGCTCACCAACCCTTGGAGGTGACACTGAAGCTTTCTTT. The encoded protein is CASSPTLGGDTEAFF.

This clone has a handful of counts. This chain uses TRBV2 with TRBJ2-4, with 7 bases identical to TRBD1. Germline CDR1 and CDR2: SNHLY and FYNNEI. The CDR3 sequence is 18 residues long. The V and J ends lost 5 bases and 5 bases, in that order; junction bases with no gene match: 18. The DNA for the CDR3 is TGTGCCAGCAGTCTAACAGGGGTTGGCGAGAAGGTGCAAAACATTCAGTACTTC. It translates to CASSLTGVGEKVQNIQYF.

Regarding this clone: Within the sample, other DNA sequences also encode this same CDR3. The chain joins TRBV2 to TRBJ2-7, with D unclear. The V gene's germline CDR1 is SNHLY and CDR2 FYNNEI. The length of the CDR3 is 12 residues. Trimming took off 4 bases at V and 6 bases at J, with 10 bases between the two ends. CDR3 coding DNA: TGTGCCAGCAGTGTATTGGGAACCGAGCAGTACTTC. It specifies CASSVLGTEQYF. Complete variable domain (other parts from reference TRBV2 and TRBJ2-7): EPEVTQTPSHQVTQMGQEVILRCVPISNHLYFYWYRQILGQKVEFLVSFYNNEISEKSEIFDDQFSVERPDGSNFTLKIRSTKLEDSAMYFCASSVLGTEQYFGPGTRLTVT.

The chain employs TRBV6-5 and TRBJ1-2; 9 nucleotides line up with TRBD1. V trimming: 6 bases; J trimming: 8 bases; junction bases outside the gene matches: 10. The germline V gene has CDR1 MNHEY and CDR2 SVGAGI. The CDR3 extends over 14 amino acids. The CDR3 spells CASRFPGTGWGYTF. The DNA for the CDR3 is TGTGCCAGCAGATTTCCCGGGACAGGGTGGGGCTACACCTTC.

The chain has TRBV28 and TRBJ1-2, with unresolved D. The CDR3 loop spans 14 amino acids. Germline assignment: CDR1 MDHEN and CDR2 SYDVKM. V shed 3 bases and J shed 8 bases, with 16 bases lying between them. The CDR3 DNA follows: TGTGCCAGCAGTTTGGATCTGGACCTGGGGGGCTACACCTTC. This translates into CASSLDLDLGGYTF.

This clone turned up a few times. This chain joins TRBV6-1 and TRBJ2-1; tentatively, D is TRBD2 (5 bases). CDR1 MNHNS and CDR2 SASEGT come from the germline V gene. The CDR3 sequence is 14 residues long. Deletions cut 7 bases from V and 5 bases from J, with 15 bases between. The CDR3 protein is CASNYGRRDNEQFF. CDR3 DNA: TGTGCCAGCAATTATGGGAGAAGGGACAATGAGCAGTTCTTC.

V gene TRBV18 combines with J gene TRBJ2-3; 10 bases are a match to TRBD2. This CDR3 has 18 amino acids. Germline V gene sequence: CDR1 KGHSH, CDR2 LQKENI. V dropped 6 bases and J dropped 1; count of bases not matched to a gene: 13. CDR3 nucleotide sequence: TGTGCCAGCTCGCCTAGGCGGACTAGCGGTTCTCGCACAGATACGCAGTATTTT. Residues: CASSPRRTSGSRTDTQYF.

J is TRBJ2-7 and V is TRBV7-9; 7 bases fit TRBD2. Germline CDR1 SEHNR, CDR2 FQNEAQ (reference sequence). J gave up 5 bases and V 0 bases, and 10 bases lay outside the gene matches. The CDR3 is made up of 16 amino acids. The CDR3 sequence is CASSLALSGVANEQYF. Here the CDR3 DNA reads TGTGCCAGCAGCTTAGCGCTCAGCGGGGTTGCCAACGAGCAGTACTTC.

The chain is built from TRBV9 and TRBJ2-7; perhaps TRBD2 as D (5 bases). V gave up 2 bases and J gave up 4 bases, with 13 bases separating them. The CDR3 loop spans 14 amino acids. Germline values: CDR1 SGDLS, CDR2 YYNGEE. The CDR3 region is CASSVGGLEYEQYF. Here the CDR3 DNA reads TGTGCCAGCAGCGTTGGAGGCCTTGAGTACGAGCAGTACTTC.

The genes are TRBV6-6 and TRBJ1-1; 9 bases align to TRBD1. The CDR3 loop spans 13 amino acids. Germline values: CDR1 MNHNY, CDR2 SVGAGI (reference sequence). Trimming took 6 bases from V and 3 from J; bases not matched to a gene: 2. The CDR3 region is CASRRTGDTEAFF. In DNA form, the CDR3 reads TGTGCCAGCAGAAGGACAGGGGACACTGAAGCTTTCTTT.

Only one count was recorded for this clone. The chain recombines TRBV2 with TRBJ2-1; D is unresolved. The germline gives CDR1 SNHLY, CDR2 FYNNEI. V lost 4 bases and J 7 bases, leaving 5 bases between the germline ends. The CDR3 length is 11 residues. CDR3: CASSAHNEQFF. DNA for the CDR3: TGTGCCAGCAGTGCCCATAATGAGCAGTTCTTC.

The chain is built from TRBV6-5 and TRBJ2-1, with 8 bases matching TRBD2. The CDR3 sequence is 15 residues long. Germline assignment: CDR1 MNHEY and CDR2 SVGAGI. J was trimmed by 6 bases and V by 7 bases; bases with no gene match: 11. The DNA of the CDR3 is TGTGCCAGCACCTCAACACTAGCGGCCGCCAATGAGCAGTTCTTC. Encoded protein: CASTSTLAAANEQFF.

The gene calls are TRBV27 and TRBJ1-2; possible D gene TRBD1, 6 bases. This CDR3 region has 12 residues. Germline CDR1 reads MNHEY; CDR2 reads SMNVEV (reference sequence). Trimming cost V 4 bases and J 14 bases, with 17 bases left between them. Here the CDR3 reads CASSSRGGAATF. The DNA of the CDR3 is TGTGCCAGCAGTTCTCGGGGGGGGGCGGCAACCTTC.

There are a few counts of this clone. V usage is TRBV27 and J usage is TRBJ2-2; no clear D. CDR3 length: 13 amino acids. CDR1 is MNHEY and CDR2 is SMNVEV in the germline V gene (reference sequence). Trimming shortened V by 2 bases and J by 5 bases, and 6 bases separated the two germline ends. CDR3 in amino acids: CASSLTITGELFF. The CDR3 nucleotides are TGTGCCAGCAGTTTAACCATTACCGGGGAGCTGTTTTTT.

This chain joins TRBV6-6 and TRBJ1-5; D is unclear. The CDR3 spans 14 residues. V shed 3 bases and J shed 7 bases, with 13 bases lying between them. Germline CDR1 MNHNY, CDR2 SVGAGI (reference sequence). CDR3 coding DNA: TGTGCCAGCAGTTATGTCCCGTACAACCAGCCCCAGCATTTT. This translates into CASSYVPYNQPQHF.

V is TRBV27 and J is TRBJ2-2, with unresolved D. Trimming removed 7 bases from V and 6 bases from J, with 15 bases in between. Per the germline V gene, CDR1 is MNHEY and CDR2 is SMNVEV (reference sequence). CDR3 length: 14 amino acids. The CDR3 DNA is TGTGCCAGCAAAAACGGTGCCATAGCCGGGGAGCTGTTTTTT. Translating it yields CASKNGAIAGELFF.

V and J are TRBV6-6 and TRBJ1-1; TRBD1 agrees at 9 bases. V trimming: 6 bases; J trimming: 5 bases; junction bases outside the gene matches: 10. This CDR3 contains 15 residues. Germline V CDR1 and CDR2: MNHNY, SVGAGI (reference sequence). The CDR3: CASRNRDREETEAFF. Written as DNA, the CDR3 is TGTGCCAGCAGAAACCGGGACAGGGAGGAGACTGAAGCTTTCTTT.